Shown below are 9 T cell receptor beta chains from a single sample sequenced in a study of T cells in Graves' hyperthyroidism and ophthalmopathy. From RNA transcripts, TCR beta CDR3 regions were amplified. The HTBI primer set drove a first-round RT-PCR of the TCR CDR3. TCRdb used MiXCR to reprocess the multiplex PCR reads, holding one entry per CDR3 protein. The sample comprises roughly 200,000 distinct CDR3 sequences, approximately 16% of which are singletons, and about two fifths rests with the top ten. The sequenced sample was blood. These receptors were obtained from a man aged 40-49 years with Graves' hyperthyroidism.

This clonotype was detected ten times or more. The rearrangement joins TRBV2 to TRBJ2-1, with 16 bases lining up with TRBD2. The CDR3 is 13 residues long. CDR1 and CDR2 (germline): SNHLY, FYNNEI. Unmatched junction bases numbered 2, after V lost 11 bases and J lost 7 bases. Here the CDR3 DNA reads TGTGCCGGGACTAGCGGGGGGGCAAATGAGCAGTTCTTC. It codes for CAGTSGGANEQFF.

This clonotype was seen at least ten times. V is TRBV7-2 and J is TRBJ1-1, with D unclear. The CDR3 spans 14 residues. The V end lost 4 bases, the J end lost 6 bases, and 15 bases lay between the germline ends. In germline, CDR1 is SGHTA, CDR2 FQGNSA. The CDR3 DNA reads as TGTGCCAGCAGCTCAGCTGGAGCGAATCCTGAAGCTTTCTTT. It specifies CASSSAGANPEAFF.

The sample holds many counts of this clonotype. The chain has TRBV30 and TRBJ1-5, with D perhaps TRBD1 (6 bases). Trimming took off 2 bases at V and 3 bases at J, with 11 bases between the two ends. This CDR3 is built from 14 residues. CDR1 GTSNPN and CDR2 SVGIG come from the germline V gene (reference sequence). CDR3 nucleotide sequence: TGTGCCTGGAGTTCCCGGACAGACAATCAGCCCCAGCATTTT. Protein product: CAWSSRTDNQPQHF.

This chain uses TRBV7-3 with TRBJ2-7, with 9 bases lining up with TRBD1. CDR3 length equals 13 residues. V shed 6 bases and J 5 bases; nucleotides not matched to a gene: 5. CDR1 and CDR2 from the germline V gene are SGHTA and FQGTGA. In DNA form, the CDR3 reads TGTGCCAGCAGTCGCGGGACAGGGCACGAGCAGTACTTC. It encodes CASSRGTGHEQYF.

This clonotype was counted ten times or more. This sequence joins TRBV28 and TRBJ1-2; possibly TRBD1 for D (6 bases). Between the trimmed V and J ends, which lost 2 bases and 6 bases, there was a span of 13 bases. The CDR3 length is 14 residues. The V gene's germline CDR1 is MDHEN and CDR2 SYDVKM. CDR3 nucleotide sequence: TGTGCCAGCAGTTTACGACAGGTTGAGCATGGCTACACCTTC. Its translation is CASSLRQVEHGYTF.

This clonotype was detected only a few times. This sequence joins TRBV28 and TRBJ1-6; TRBD1 might be the D (6 bases). Germline V gene sequence: CDR1 MDHEN, CDR2 SYDVKM. The V end lost 3 bases, the J end lost 5 bases, and 14 bases lay between the germline ends. The CDR3 has 16 amino acids. The CDR3 spells CASSFVGQPNNSPLHF. The DNA for the CDR3 is TGTGCCAGCAGTTTTGTGGGACAACCCAATAATTCACCCCTCCACTTT. Complete variable domain (other parts from reference TRBV28 and TRBJ1-6): DVKVTQSSRYLVKRTGEKVFLECVQDMDHENMFWYRQDPGLGLRLIYFSYDVKMKEKGDIPEGYSVSREKKERFSLILESASTNQTSMYLCASSFVGQPNNSPLHFGNGTRLTVT.

This clonotype was seen only a few times. This chain connects TRBV20-1 to TRBJ2-2; 7 positions match TRBD1. The germline CDR1 and CDR2 sequences are DFQATT and SNEGSKA (reference sequence). This CDR3 is built from 18 residues. V lost 4 bases to trimming and J lost 3 bases; unmatched junction nucleotides: 17. The CDR3 spells CSAKGPGGQMLYTGELFF. DNA of the CDR3: TGCAGTGCTAAAGGCCCTGGGGGACAGATGTTGTACACCGGGGAGCTGTTTTTT.

About this clonotype: Being one base from a much bigger clone, this may be a read error. This chain links TRBV11-2 with TRBJ2-2; D is possibly TRBD2 (7 bases). There are 16 residues in the CDR3. CDR1 SGHAT and CDR2 FQNNGV come from the germline V gene. Trimming pared 6 bases from V and 4 bases from J, leaving 18 bases between. The CDR3 nucleotides are TGTGCCAGCAGTTCCCGGGACGGGGGGCGCACCGGGGAGCTGTTTTTT. Translation gives CASSSRDGGRTGELFF.

The rearrangement joins TRBV7-2 to TRBJ2-2, with 8 positions matching TRBD2. The CDR3 runs 17 residues. Looked up from germline, CDR1 is SGHTA and CDR2 is FQGNSA. J gave up 4 bases and V 1 base, and 8 bases lay outside the gene matches. CDR3: CASSLVLGGGSTGELFF. CDR3 coding DNA: TGTGCCAGCAGCTTAGTTTTGGGCGGGGGGAGCACCGGGGAGCTGTTTTTT.